The T cell receptor beta chain under discussion was sequenced for a study of cytomegalovirus exposure and HLA in healthy donors (dated by TCRdb to 2016 to 2017). Describing the broader study: According to an earlier analysis of 587 of the donors, some 180 million T cells yielded 117 million unique TCR beta sequences and approximately 280 Gb of sequence data. A later genetic analysis took genome-wide SNP genotypes for about three fifths of the 666 donors and used that subset as a discovery cohort. An early release covering approximately 600 HLA-typed donors comprised about 320 gigabases of sequencing data and some 79 million unique TCR sequences. HLA typing included class I and class II loci at four-digit resolution. Across approximately 400 genotyped donors of the cohort, an average of roughly 250,000 unique TCR beta nucleotide sequences per donor were sequenced, and roughly 18% of those sequences were non-productive. Rather than using new phenotypic data, the later analysis identified candidate immune exposures from TCR beta sequences and from how often those sequences occurred across donors. The study aimed to test whether cataloging public T cell receptors could reveal signatures of past pathogen exposure. Typing coverage varied by locus: 629-630 donors for A, B, C, DRB1 and DQB1; approximately 560 for DQA1; about 590 for DPA1; approximately 470 for DPB1. All discovery cohort repertoires had been generated using a single sequencing platform. To predict cytomegalovirus infection status, the study brought together high-throughput TCR immunosequencing, statistical association of individual TCRs with disease status, and machine learning. The study profiled the T cell repertoires of about 640 subjects by immunosequencing and related them to cytomegalovirus serostatus. A later analysis re-examined previously published TCR beta repertoires from just over 650 donors and added high-resolution HLA genotyping to investigate patterns of TCR occurrence. Donor age, sex, ethnicity and CMV serostatus were compiled alongside the repertoire data. Of the 300 to 500 genotyped donors, 81% were placed in the genetic ancestry cluster associated with self-reported Caucasian donors. Because of strong linkage in the cohort, a handful of DR-DQ haplotypes were treated as single units for association and clustering. In addition to the first cohort of around 670 subjects, a separate validation cohort of approximately 130 different subjects was used. An earlier analysis of a few hundred of the donors applied high-throughput TCR beta sequencing to assess whether each TCR beta V gene segment acted as functional or pseudogenic.

Points the paper makes about the study in general: According to the authors, the approach could potentially be generalized to other disease states and immunological phenotypes. Three of the identified cytomegalovirus-associated TCR beta chains were confirmed in vitro to be specific for cytomegalovirus antigens. The 87-base-pair reads could not distinguish some IMGT-functional V segments, including TRBV6-2 and TRBV6-3, so those segments were excluded. In a later analysis, HLA-associated TCR beta chains were found to be more clonally expanded and to have lower generation probabilities than equally common non-associated chains. This cohort had only TCR beta chains sequenced, and the lack of alpha or paired-chain data limited which features could be detected. The only immune exposure information available for the cohort was CMV serostatus. A total of 150 to 200 TCR beta chains were listed by the study as associated with cytomegalovirus. A further reported finding was that TCR beta sequences accurately predicted the HLA-A and HLA-B alleles for most subjects in the first cohort. Compared with the 666-donor mean, donors in an Asian-associated ancestry cluster had fewer N-insertions in productive TCRs, according to a later genetic analysis. In a later genetic analysis, a missense DCLRE1C variant was associated with V-gene and J-gene trimming of TCR beta chains, and the association was replicated in an independent cohort. Most TCR sequences were observed very rarely across donors, whereas some public TCRs were present in many individuals. Cytomegalovirus status was reported to be diagnosed by the classifier with high specificity and sensitivity in both the original and validation cohorts. In an earlier analysis of 587 of the donors, most TCR beta V segments appeared in productive rearrangements about 87% or about 30% of the time, broadly matching IMGT annotations. Linkage disequilibrium might explain the correlated functional status among segregating V segments, but an unknown experimental factor could not be excluded. Strong co-occurrence of HLA alleles, especially DR and DQ, made assigning TCR associations to individual alleles difficult. A later analysis found that TCR association rates varied across HLA loci, with DRB1 alleles showing the most associated TCRs and HLA-C alleles the fewest. HLA typing was unavailable for some donors at each locus, so association tests used only the typed subset. In a later analysis, several top co-occurrence clusters were reported to appear linked to parvovirus B19, influenza, CMV and Epstein-Barr virus. A later analysis associated around 16,000 TCR beta sequences with specific HLA alleles at a false discovery rate of 0.05. Roughly uniform sequencing depth across donors was assumed in presence/absence analyses, although this assumption may not hold. The sequencing pipeline was judged likely to have produced a cluster of highly shared sequence variants as a technical artifact. In a later analysis, most CMV-associated TCR beta chains were found to appear HLA-restricted, with HLA associations seemingly driven largely by CMV exposure. Because counts were too low, some 16 rarely observed V segments, including chromosome 9 orphons, were excluded from the earlier analysis of 587 of the donors.

Library preparation employed the immunoSEQ multiplex PCR assay. A mixture of 60 forward primers for TCR Vbeta segments and 13 reverse primers for TCR Jbeta segments was used in the multiplex PCR. A multiplex PCR assay on genomic DNA amplified the CDR3 region of rearranged TCR beta genes. On the Illumina HiSeq System, the amplified TCR beta libraries were sequenced as 87-base-pair reads. Per the authors' processing: A later analysis counted approximately 76 million unique TCR beta chains across the 666 repertoires, and 10 million to 12 million of these chains were shared by at least two donors. Raw reads were error-corrected and collapsed into unique sequences with a nearest-neighbor algorithm that merged closely related sequences to remove PCR and sequencing errors. Alignment of CDR3 sequences to IMGT reference sequences was used to assign V, D and J gene segments. For a sequence to be retained, a match of at least six nucleotides to both a V gene segment and a J gene segment was required. A rearrangement was called productive if the CDR3 had no stop codons and remained in frame with V and J, and every other rearrangement was called non-productive. CDR3 was defined by IMGT convention, running from the second conserved V-encoded cysteine to the conserved J-encoded phenylalanine. In an earlier analysis of more than 550 of the donors, sequences lacking an unambiguous match to a single V gene segment were excluded. An earlier analysis of a few hundred of the donors called V segments functional above 56.7% productive rearrangements and segregating when the between-donor standard deviation exceeded 5%. A statistical classification framework was built to diagnose cytomegalovirus status from the catalog of TCR beta chain sequences. In a later analysis, TCR nucleotide sequences were compared against IMGT/GENE-DB human TR gene sequences so that V and J genes could be assigned. In a later analysis, CDR3 sequences and most-parsimonious VDJ recombination scenarios were assigned using the TCRdist pipeline. A later analysis defined each TCR beta chain by its CDR3 amino acid sequence plus V-gene family, and excluded reads lacking a unique V-gene family. As a way to deal with suspected cross-contamination and a sequencing artifact, a later analysis dropped roughly 600 nucleotide sequences that were highly shared and had low generation probability. For each public chain, a later analysis derived a clonal expansion index from normalized ranks of inferred template counts within each repertoire. In a later analysis, generation probabilities were computed with a VDJ recombination model fitted to out-of-frame rearrangements, and the resulting probabilities were checked against IGoR. In a later analysis, TCR-TCR, TCR-HLA and TCR-CMV co-occurrence was scored with hypergeometric tests, and a repertoire-size bias correction was applied to TCR pairs. To estimate false discovery rates, a later analysis permuted the HLA or CMV assignments 20 times. In a later analysis, co-occurring TCRs were grouped using DBSCAN, and TCRdist sequence similarity was added for clustering within HLA-allele-positive subsets. Repertoires with fewer than 30,000 or more than 120,000 public chains were left out of co-occurrence clustering, as were five repertoires with anomalous nucleotide sharing. TCRdb took this table from immuneACCESS and kept in-frame rearrangements with V and J called. Such tables lack part of the clones; where checked against another copy, unresolved V genes explain under half of the gap, and the rest is unexplained. The V and J calls and clone size were taken over from that table, and D and trimming were inferred from the DNA. The sample yields 170,000 or so clones; 75% to 90% were counted once. Under 7.5% of the sample lies in the top ten.

The cohort comprised 670 or so healthy bone marrow donors. All cohort members were sampled while nominally healthy, although unrecorded immune exposures were likely present. The donor was CMV seropositive and belonged to the group of about 290 seropositive cohort members. Every donor gave a peripheral blood sample, and the peripheral blood mononuclear cells from that sample were used for TCR beta sequencing. The Qiagen DNeasy Blood Extraction Kit was used to extract genomic DNA from the blood cell samples. Regarding this clone: Its antigen target is currently unknown. No quality values exist for individual bases; no much larger clone is one base distant.

Per the germline V gene (reference sequence), GTSNPN is the CDR1 and SVGIG is the CDR2. V is pared back by 2 bases and J by 9 bases, with 20 bases lying between the germline termini. The CDR3 spans 15 residues, from the cysteine through the phenylalanine. CDR3 DNA is the only sequence kept; it has 45 bases, read in frame from the first base. Recombination joined TRBV30 with TRBJ2-1, with the D gene too uncertain to name. This receptor was identified in a man under 40 in good health and CMV-seropositive. Material: PBMCs. The DNA is as follows: TGTGCCTGGAGTTTATCCCTTACCCTGGCAGGTGAGCAGTTCTTC. This encodes CAWSLSLTLAGEQFF.